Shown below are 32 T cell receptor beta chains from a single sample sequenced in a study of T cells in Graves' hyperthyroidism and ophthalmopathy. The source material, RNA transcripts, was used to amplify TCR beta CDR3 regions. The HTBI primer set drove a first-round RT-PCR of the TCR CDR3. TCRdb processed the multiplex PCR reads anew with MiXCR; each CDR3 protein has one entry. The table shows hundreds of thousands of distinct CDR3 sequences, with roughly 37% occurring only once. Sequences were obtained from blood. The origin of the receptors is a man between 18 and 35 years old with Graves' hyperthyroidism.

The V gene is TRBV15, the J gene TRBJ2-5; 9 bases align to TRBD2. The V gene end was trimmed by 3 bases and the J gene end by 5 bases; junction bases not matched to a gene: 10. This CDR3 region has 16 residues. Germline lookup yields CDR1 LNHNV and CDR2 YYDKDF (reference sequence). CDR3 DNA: TGTGCCACCAGCAGTTCCGGGACTAGCAGCTACGAGACCCAGTACTTC. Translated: CATSSSGTSSYETQYF.

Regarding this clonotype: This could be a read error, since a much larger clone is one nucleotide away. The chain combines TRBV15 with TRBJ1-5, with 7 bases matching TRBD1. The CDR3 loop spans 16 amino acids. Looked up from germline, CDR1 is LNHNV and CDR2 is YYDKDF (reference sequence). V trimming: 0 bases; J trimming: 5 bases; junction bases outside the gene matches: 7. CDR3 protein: CATSRERQGEDQPQHF. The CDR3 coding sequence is TGTGCCACCAGCAGAGAAAGACAGGGTGAGGATCAGCCCCAGCATTTT. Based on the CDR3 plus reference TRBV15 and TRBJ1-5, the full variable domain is DAMVIQNPRYQVTQFGKPVTLSCSQTLNHNVMYWYQQKSSQAPKLLFHYYDKDFNNEADTPDNFQSRRPNTSFCFLDIRSPGLGDTAMYLCATSRERQGEDQPQHFGDGTRLSIL.

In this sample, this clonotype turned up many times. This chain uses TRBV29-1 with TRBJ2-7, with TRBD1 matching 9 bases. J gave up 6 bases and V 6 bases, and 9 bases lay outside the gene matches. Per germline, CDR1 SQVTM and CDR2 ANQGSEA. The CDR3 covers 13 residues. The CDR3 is CSVPGTGNGEQYF. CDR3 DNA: TGCAGCGTGCCCGGGACAGGGAATGGCGAGCAGTACTTC.

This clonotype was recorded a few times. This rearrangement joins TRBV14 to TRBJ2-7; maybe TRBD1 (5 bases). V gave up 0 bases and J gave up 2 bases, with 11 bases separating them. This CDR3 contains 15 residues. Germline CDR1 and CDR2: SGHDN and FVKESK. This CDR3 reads CASSQETDPPYEQYF. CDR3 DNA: TGTGCCAGCAGCCAAGAGACAGACCCACCCTACGAGCAGTACTTC.

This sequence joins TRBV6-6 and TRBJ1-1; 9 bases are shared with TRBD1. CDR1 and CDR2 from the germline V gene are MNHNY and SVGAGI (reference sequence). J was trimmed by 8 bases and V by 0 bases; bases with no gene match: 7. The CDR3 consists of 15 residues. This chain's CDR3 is CASSYSTGGIGEAFF. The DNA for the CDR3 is TGTGCCAGCAGTTACTCAACAGGGGGCATTGGGGAAGCTTTCTTT.

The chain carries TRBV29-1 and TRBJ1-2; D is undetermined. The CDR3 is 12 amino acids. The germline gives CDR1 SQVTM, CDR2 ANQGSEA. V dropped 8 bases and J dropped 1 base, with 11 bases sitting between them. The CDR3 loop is CSSLGLNYGYTF. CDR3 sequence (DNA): TGCAGCAGTTTGGGCCTTAACTATGGCTACACCTTC.

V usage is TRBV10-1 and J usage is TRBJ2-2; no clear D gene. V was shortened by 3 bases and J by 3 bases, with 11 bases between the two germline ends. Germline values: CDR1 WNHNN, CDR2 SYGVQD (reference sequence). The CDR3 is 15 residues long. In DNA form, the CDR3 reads TGCGCCAGCAGTGACTCAGGATTGGACACCGGGGAGCTGTTTTTT. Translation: CASSDSGLDTGELFF.

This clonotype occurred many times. The CDR3 region is CASSYARDGYTF. CDR3 nucleotides: TGCGCCAGCAGCTACGCAAGGGATGGCTACACCTTC. The rearrangement links TRBV5-1 to TRBJ1-2; D is ambiguous. Trimming pared 3 bases from V and 6 bases from J, leaving 9 bases between. The germline V gene encodes CDR1 SGHRS and CDR2 YFSETQ. The CDR3 is 12 residues long. Full variable domain (outside the CDR3, taken from reference TRBV5-1 and TRBJ1-2): KAGVTQTPRYLIKTRGQQVTLSCSPISGHRSVSWYQQTPGQGLQFLFEYFSETQRNKGNFPGRFSGRQFSNSRSEMNVSTLELGDSALYLCASSYARDGYTFGSGTRLTVV.

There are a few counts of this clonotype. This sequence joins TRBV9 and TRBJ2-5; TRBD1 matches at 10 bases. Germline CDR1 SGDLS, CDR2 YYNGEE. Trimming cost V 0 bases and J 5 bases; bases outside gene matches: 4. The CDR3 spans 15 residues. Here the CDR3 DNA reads TGTGCCAGCAGCGTAGAGGGACAGGGGTGGGAGACCCAGTACTTC. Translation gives CASSVEGQGWETQYF.

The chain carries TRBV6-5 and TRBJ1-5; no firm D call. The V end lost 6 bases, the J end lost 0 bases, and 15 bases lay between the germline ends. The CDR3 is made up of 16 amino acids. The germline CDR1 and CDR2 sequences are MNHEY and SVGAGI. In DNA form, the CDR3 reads TGTGCCAGCAGCCCCCATGTGCCTTATAGCAATCAGCCCCAGCATTTT. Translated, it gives CASSPHVPYSNQPQHF.

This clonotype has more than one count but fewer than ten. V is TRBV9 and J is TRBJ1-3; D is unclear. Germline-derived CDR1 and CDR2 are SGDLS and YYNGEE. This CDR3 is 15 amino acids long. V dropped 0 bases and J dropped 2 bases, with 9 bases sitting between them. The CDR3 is CASSVGQTAGNTIYF. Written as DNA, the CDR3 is TGTGCCAGCAGCGTAGGGCAGACTGCTGGAAACACCATATATTTT.

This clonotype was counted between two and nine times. The CDR3 loop is CASRDEGMNTEAFF. The CDR3 DNA reads TGCGCCAGCCGAGACGAGGGGATGAACACTGAAGCTTTCTTT. This chain joins TRBV5-1 and TRBJ1-1, with a tentative D call TRBD1 (5 bases). Per germline, CDR1 SGHRS and CDR2 YFSETQ. This CDR3 has 14 residues. Trimming shortened V by 7 bases and J by 0 bases, and 13 bases separated the two germline ends.

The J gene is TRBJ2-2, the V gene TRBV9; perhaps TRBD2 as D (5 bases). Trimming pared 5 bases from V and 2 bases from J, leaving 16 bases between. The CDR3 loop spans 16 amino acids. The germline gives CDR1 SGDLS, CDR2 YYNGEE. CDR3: CASRARGIDNTGELFF. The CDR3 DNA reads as TGTGCCAGCAGGGCCCGGGGAATCGATAACACCGGGGAGCTGTTTTTT. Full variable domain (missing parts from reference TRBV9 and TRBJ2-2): DSGVTQTPKHLITATGQRVTLRCSPRSGDLSVYWYQQSLDQGLQFLIQYYNGEERAKGNILERFSAQQFPDLHSELNLSSLELGDSALYFCASRARGIDNTGELFFGEGSRLTVL.

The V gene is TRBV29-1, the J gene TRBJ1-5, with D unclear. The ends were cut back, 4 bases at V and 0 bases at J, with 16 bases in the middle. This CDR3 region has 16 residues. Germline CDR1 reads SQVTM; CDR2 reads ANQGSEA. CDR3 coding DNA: TGCAGCGTTGTAAACACACTACCGAATAGCAATCAGCCCCAGCATTTT. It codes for CSVVNTLPNSNQPQHF.

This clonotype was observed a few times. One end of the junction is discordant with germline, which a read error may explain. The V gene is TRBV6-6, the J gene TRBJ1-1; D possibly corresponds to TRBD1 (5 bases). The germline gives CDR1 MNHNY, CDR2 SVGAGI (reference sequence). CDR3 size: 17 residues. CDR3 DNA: TGTGCCATCAGTGGCGGGGGACCTGGACCAGCGACCACTGAAGCTTTCTTT. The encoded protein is CAISGGGPGPATTEAFF.

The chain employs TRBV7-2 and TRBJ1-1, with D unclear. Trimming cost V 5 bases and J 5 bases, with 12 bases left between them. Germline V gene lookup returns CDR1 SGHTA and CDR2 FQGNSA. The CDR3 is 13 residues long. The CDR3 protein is CASSTGFRTEAFF. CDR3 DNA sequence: TGTGCCAGCAGCACCGGGTTTAGGACTGAAGCTTTCTTT.

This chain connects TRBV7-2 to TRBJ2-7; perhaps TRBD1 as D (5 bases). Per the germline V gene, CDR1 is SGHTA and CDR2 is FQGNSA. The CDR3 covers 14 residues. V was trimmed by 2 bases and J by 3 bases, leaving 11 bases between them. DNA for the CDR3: TGTGCCAGCAGCTTAACGGCAGGGAACTACGAGCAGTACTTC. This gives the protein CASSLTAGNYEQYF.

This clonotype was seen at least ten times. CDR3 protein: CASNRGRQETQYF. The DNA for the CDR3 is TGTGCCAGCAACAGGGGCAGGCAAGAGACCCAGTACTTC. The chain recombines TRBV12-3 or TRBV12-4 with TRBJ2-5; TRBD1 agrees at 7 bases. Unmatched junction bases numbered 4, after V lost 7 bases and J lost 2 bases. This CDR3 has 13 amino acids.

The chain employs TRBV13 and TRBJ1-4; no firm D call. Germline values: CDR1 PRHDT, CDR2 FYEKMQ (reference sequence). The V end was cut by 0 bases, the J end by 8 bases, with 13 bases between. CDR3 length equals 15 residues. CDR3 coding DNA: TGTGCCAGCAGCTTAGGCTTCCAGGTCGGCGAAAAACTGTTTTTT. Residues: CASSLGFQVGEKLFF.

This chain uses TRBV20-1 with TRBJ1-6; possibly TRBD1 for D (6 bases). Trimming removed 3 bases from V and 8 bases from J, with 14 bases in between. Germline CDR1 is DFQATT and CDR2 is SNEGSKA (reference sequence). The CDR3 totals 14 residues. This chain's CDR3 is CSARKGDPYSPLHF. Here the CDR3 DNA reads TGCAGTGCTAGGAAGGGGGATCCCTATTCACCCCTCCACTTT.

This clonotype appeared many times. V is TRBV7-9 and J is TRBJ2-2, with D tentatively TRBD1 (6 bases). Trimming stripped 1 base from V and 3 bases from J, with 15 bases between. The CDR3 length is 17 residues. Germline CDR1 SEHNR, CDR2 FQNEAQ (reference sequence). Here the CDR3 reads CASSLVGTSLDTGELFF. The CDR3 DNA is TGTGCCAGCAGCTTAGTGGGGACATCGTTGGACACCGGGGAGCTGTTTTTT.

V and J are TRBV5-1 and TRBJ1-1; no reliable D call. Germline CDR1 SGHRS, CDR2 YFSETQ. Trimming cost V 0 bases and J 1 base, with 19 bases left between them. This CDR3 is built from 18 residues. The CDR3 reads CASSLGRRARVENTEAFF. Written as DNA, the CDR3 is TGCGCCAGCAGCTTGGGACGCCGGGCCCGAGTCGAGAACACTGAAGCTTTCTTT.

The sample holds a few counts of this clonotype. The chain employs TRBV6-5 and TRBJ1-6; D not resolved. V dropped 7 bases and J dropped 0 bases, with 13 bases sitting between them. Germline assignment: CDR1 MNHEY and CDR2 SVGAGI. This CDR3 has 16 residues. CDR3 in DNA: TGTGCCAGCACGAGGCAGCCTAGCTCCTATAATTCACCCCTCCACTTT. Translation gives CASTRQPSSYNSPLHF.

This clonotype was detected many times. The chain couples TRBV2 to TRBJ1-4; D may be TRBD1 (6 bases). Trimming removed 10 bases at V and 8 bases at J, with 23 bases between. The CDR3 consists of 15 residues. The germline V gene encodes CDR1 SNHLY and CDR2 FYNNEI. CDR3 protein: CANTVLGGRGEKLFF. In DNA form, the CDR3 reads TGTGCCAACACCGTACTTGGGGGGCGAGGCGAAAAACTGTTTTTT.

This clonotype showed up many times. The CDR3 loop is CASSLDRTGKSPLHF. The CDR3 DNA sequence: TGTGCCAGCAGCTTAGACCGGACAGGGAAATCACCCCTCCACTTT. The rearrangement links TRBV7-8 to TRBJ1-6; 8 bases map to TRBD1. Germline V gives CDR1 SGHVS, CDR2 FQNEAQ. This CDR3 region has 15 residues. Trimming removed 1 base from V and 10 bases from J; junction bases left unmatched: 6.

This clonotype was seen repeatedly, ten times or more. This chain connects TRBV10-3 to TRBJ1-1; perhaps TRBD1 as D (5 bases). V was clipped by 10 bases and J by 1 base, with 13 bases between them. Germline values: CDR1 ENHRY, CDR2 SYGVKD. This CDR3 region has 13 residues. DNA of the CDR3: TGTGCCAACTCCCGGGGCCCGAACACTGAAGCTTTCTTT. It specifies CANSRGPNTEAFF.

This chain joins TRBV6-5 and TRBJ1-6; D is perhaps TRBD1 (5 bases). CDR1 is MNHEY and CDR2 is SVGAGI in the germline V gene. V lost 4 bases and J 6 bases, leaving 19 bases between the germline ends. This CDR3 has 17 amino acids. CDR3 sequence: CASSSNLPGRINSPLHF. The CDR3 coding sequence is TGTGCCAGCAGTTCGAACTTACCGGGACGGATTAATTCACCCCTCCACTTT.

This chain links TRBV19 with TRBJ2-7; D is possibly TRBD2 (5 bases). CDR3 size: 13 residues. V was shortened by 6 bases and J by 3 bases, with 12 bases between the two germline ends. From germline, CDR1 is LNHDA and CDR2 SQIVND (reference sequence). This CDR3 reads CASSRGSNYEQYF. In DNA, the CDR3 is TGTGCCAGTAGCCGGGGAAGTAACTACGAGCAGTACTTC.

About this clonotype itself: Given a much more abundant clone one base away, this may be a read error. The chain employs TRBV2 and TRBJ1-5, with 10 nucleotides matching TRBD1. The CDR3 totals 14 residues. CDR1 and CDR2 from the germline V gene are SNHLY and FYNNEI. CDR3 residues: CVSRQDRGYQPQHF. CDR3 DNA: TGTGTCAGCAGACAGGACAGGGGGTATCAGCCCCAGCATTTT.

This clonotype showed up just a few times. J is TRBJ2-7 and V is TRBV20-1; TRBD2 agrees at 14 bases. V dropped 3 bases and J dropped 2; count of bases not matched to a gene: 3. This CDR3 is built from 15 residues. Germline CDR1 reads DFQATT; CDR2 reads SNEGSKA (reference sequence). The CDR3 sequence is CSARGTSGRPYEQYF. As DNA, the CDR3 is TGCAGTGCTAGGGGGACTAGCGGGAGACCCTACGAGCAGTACTTC.

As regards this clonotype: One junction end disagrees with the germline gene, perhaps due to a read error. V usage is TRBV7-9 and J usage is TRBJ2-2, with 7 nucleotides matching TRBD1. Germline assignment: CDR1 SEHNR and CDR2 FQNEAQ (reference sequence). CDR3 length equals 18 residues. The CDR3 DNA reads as TGTGCCAGCAGCTTAAACACCATGGCAGGGGGACACACCGGGGAGCTGTCTTGG. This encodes CASSLNTMAGGHTGELSW.

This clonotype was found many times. The CDR3 DNA follows: TGTGCCAGCAGCTTGAAAGGGGCCGGTGACGAAGCTTTCTTT. This gives the protein CASSLKGAGDEAFF. The rearrangement uses TRBV7-9 and TRBJ1-1; TRBD1 might be the D (5 bases). The V end lost 3 bases, the J end lost 8 bases, and 16 bases lay between the germline ends. Germline V lookup: CDR1 SEHNR, CDR2 FQNEAQ (reference sequence). The CDR3 covers 14 residues.